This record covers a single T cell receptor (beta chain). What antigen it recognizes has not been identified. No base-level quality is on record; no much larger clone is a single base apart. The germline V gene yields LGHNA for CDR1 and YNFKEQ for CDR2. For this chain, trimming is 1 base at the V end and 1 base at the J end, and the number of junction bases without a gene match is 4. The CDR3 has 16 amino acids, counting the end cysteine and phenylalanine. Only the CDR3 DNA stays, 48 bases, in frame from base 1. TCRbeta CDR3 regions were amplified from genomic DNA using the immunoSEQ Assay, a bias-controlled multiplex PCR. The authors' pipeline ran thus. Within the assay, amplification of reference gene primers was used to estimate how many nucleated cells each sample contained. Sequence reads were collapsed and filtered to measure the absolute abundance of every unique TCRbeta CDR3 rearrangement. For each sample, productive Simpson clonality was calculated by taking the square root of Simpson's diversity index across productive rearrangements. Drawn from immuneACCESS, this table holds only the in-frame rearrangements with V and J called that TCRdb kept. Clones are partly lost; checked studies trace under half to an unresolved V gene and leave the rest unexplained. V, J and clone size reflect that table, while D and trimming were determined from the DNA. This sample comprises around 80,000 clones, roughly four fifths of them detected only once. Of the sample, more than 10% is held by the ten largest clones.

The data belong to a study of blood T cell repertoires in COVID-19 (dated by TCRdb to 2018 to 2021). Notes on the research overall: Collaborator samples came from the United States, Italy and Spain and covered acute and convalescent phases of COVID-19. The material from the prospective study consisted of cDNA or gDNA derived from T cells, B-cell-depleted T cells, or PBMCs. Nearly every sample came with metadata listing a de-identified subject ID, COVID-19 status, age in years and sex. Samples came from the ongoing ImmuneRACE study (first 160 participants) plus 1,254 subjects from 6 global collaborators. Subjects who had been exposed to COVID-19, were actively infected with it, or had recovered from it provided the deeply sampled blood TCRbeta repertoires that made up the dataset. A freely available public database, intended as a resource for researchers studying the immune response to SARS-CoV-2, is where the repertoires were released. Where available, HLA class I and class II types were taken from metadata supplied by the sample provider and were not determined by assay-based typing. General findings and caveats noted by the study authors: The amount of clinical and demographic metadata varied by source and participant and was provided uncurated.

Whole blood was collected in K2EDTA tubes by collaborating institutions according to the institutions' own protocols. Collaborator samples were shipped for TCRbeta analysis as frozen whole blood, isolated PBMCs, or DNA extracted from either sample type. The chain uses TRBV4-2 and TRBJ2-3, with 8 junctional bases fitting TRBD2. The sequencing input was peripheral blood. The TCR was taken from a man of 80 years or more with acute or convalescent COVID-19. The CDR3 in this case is CASSQGDSGGTDTQYF. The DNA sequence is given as TGTGCCAGCAGCCAAGGGGATAGCGGGGGCACAGATACGCAGTATTTT.